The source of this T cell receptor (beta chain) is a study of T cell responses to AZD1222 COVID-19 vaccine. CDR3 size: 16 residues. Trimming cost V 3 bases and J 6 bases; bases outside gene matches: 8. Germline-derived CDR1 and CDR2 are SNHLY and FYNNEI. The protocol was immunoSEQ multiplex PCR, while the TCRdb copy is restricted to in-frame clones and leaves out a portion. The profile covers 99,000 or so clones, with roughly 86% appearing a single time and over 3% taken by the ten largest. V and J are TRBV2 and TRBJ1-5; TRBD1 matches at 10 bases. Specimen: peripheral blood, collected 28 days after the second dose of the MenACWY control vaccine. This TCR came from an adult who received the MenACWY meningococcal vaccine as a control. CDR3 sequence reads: CASSDLPGQGIQPQHF. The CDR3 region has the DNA TGTGCCAGCAGTGACCTTCCGGGACAGGGGATTCAGCCCCAGCATTTT.